These T cell receptor beta chains were read from a single sample in a study of T-cell reconstitution after alpha-beta-depleted transplantation in children. A single record per CDR3 protein comes from TCRdb applying MiXCR to the PCR reads. The sample lists hundreds of thousands of distinct CDR3 sequences; about a tenth were seen once. Source: PBMCs from the stem cell graft donor, taken from the stem cell graft. These receptors all come from a human donor who donated a stem cell graft to a child with SCID. Each CDR3 is given with its conserved first and last residue. The order of the fields is D gene, V gene, clone size, J gene, CDR3 DNA, CDR3 protein. D genes are given only for firm matches. A clone size is listed for some rows: how often the clone was seen (once, few, many), or a class if it is expanded.

d_call: TRBD2; v_call: TRBV7-8; clone_size: -; j_call: TRBJ2-3; cdr3_nt: TGTGCCAGCACCATGGGGACTAGCATCACAGATACGCAGTATTTT; cdr3_aa: CASTMGTSITDTQYF
d_call: -; v_call: TRBV5-1; clone_size: -; j_call: TRBJ2-1; cdr3_nt: TGCGCCAGCAGCTTGGGACAGGCCATGGGAATATTGAATGAGCAGTTCTTC; cdr3_aa: CASSLGQAMGILNEQFF
d_call: -; v_call: TRBV5-5; clone_size: -; j_call: TRBJ2-2; cdr3_nt: TGTTCCAGCAGCCCCCTTGGGTTCGCGAACACCGGGGAGCTGTTTTTT; cdr3_aa: CSSSPLGFANTGELFF
d_call: -; v_call: TRBV5-1; clone_size: -; j_call: TRBJ2-2; cdr3_nt: TGCGCCAGCAGCTTTTTCCAGCGGGTCACCGGGGAGCTGTTTTTT; cdr3_aa: CASSFFQRVTGELFF
d_call: TRBD2; v_call: TRBV18; clone_size: -; j_call: TRBJ2-5; cdr3_nt: TGTGCCAGCTCACTGACGGGACTAGCGGGACAAGAGACCCAGTACTTC; cdr3_aa: CASSLTGLAGQETQYF
d_call: -; v_call: TRBV5-1; clone_size: once; j_call: TRBJ1-6; cdr3_nt: TGCGCCAGCAGCTTGTCCGAAAGGTTTGGGAATTCACCCCTCCACTTT; cdr3_aa: CASSLSERFGNSPLHF
d_call: TRBD2; v_call: TRBV6-1; clone_size: -; j_call: TRBJ2-1; cdr3_nt: TGTGCCAGCATCCGCGGGGGGCCAGGGGCGGAGCAGTTCTTC; cdr3_aa: CASIRGGPGAEQFF
d_call: TRBD1; v_call: TRBV7-9; clone_size: -; j_call: TRBJ1-4; cdr3_nt: TGTGCCAGCAGCTCTATACGGGACAGGGATGAAAAACTGTTTTTT; cdr3_aa: CASSSIRDRDEKLFF
d_call: -; v_call: TRBV10-1; clone_size: many; j_call: TRBJ2-1; cdr3_nt: TGCGCCAGCAGTGAGGGGGGGCCAGGTGAGCAGTTCTTC; cdr3_aa: CASSEGGPGEQFF
d_call: TRBD2; v_call: TRBV19; clone_size: few; j_call: TRBJ2-2; cdr3_nt: TGTGCCAGTAGCACTAGCGGGGGGCGAAACGGGGAGCTGTTTTTT; cdr3_aa: CASSTSGGRNGELFF
d_call: TRBD2; v_call: TRBV7-7; clone_size: few; j_call: TRBJ2-1; cdr3_nt: TGTGCTAGCAGCCCTAAGACTAGCGGGGGAGCTACCTACAATGAGCAGTTCTTC; cdr3_aa: CASSPKTSGGATYNEQFF
d_call: -; v_call: TRBV15; clone_size: -; j_call: TRBJ1-1; cdr3_nt: TGTGCCACCAGCAGAGGATTCACTGAAGCTTTCTTT; cdr3_aa: CATSRGFTEAFF
d_call: -; v_call: TRBV12-3/TRBV12-4; clone_size: -; j_call: TRBJ1-5; cdr3_nt: TGTGCCAGCAGTACACAGGGAGGTCAGCCCCAGCATTTT; cdr3_aa: CASSTQGGQPQHF
d_call: TRBD2; v_call: TRBV3-1; clone_size: -; j_call: TRBJ2-1; cdr3_nt: TGTGCCAGCAGCCAAGTGGCGGGGGGGTTAAGGTTCTTC; cdr3_aa: CASSQVAGGLRFF
d_call: -; v_call: TRBV10-2; clone_size: -; j_call: TRBJ1-2; cdr3_nt: TGCGCCAGCAGTGAGAAGACCTTGTATGGCTACACCTTC; cdr3_aa: CASSEKTLYGYTF
d_call: TRBD1; v_call: TRBV7-8; clone_size: many; j_call: TRBJ1-6; cdr3_nt: TGTGCCAGCAGCTTAGTAGGGACAGGGACCTCACCCCTCCACTTT; cdr3_aa: CASSLVGTGTSPLHF
d_call: -; v_call: TRBV7-8; clone_size: -; j_call: TRBJ2-2; cdr3_nt: TGTGCCAGCAGCTCTAGCATCAGGGGCGGTATCACCGGGGAGCTGTTTTTT; cdr3_aa: CASSSSIRGGITGELFF
d_call: -; v_call: TRBV12-3/TRBV12-4; clone_size: few; j_call: TRBJ1-1; cdr3_nt: TGTGCCAGCAGGAGTCAGGCGGAGGCTTTCTTT; cdr3_aa: CASRSQAEAFF
d_call: TRBD1; v_call: TRBV29-1; clone_size: -; j_call: TRBJ2-3; cdr3_nt: TGCAGCGTTGAAGAGTGGGACAGCCTAAGCACAGATACGCAGTATTTT; cdr3_aa: CSVEEWDSLSTDTQYF
d_call: -; v_call: TRBV5-1; clone_size: few; j_call: TRBJ2-5; cdr3_nt: TGCGCCAGCAGGGGGCTGGGCCAAGAGACCCAGTACTTC; cdr3_aa: CASRGLGQETQYF
d_call: -; v_call: TRBV9; clone_size: -; j_call: TRBJ1-3; cdr3_nt: TGTGCCAGCAGCGTAGGAGGTTCGAGAAACACCATATATTTT; cdr3_aa: CASSVGGSRNTIYF
d_call: TRBD2; v_call: TRBV7-2; clone_size: -; j_call: TRBJ2-7; cdr3_nt: TGTGCCAGCAGCCCACGACTAGCGGAGTTATCCTACGAGCAGTACTTC; cdr3_aa: CASSPRLAELSYEQYF
d_call: -; v_call: TRBV10-2; clone_size: -; j_call: TRBJ1-6; cdr3_nt: TGCGCCAGCAGTGACGTTTTAGGGTCCAACTCCTTGGCCTATAATTCACCCCTCCACTTT; cdr3_aa: CASSDVLGSNSLAYNSPLHF
d_call: TRBD2; v_call: TRBV7-9; clone_size: few; j_call: TRBJ2-5; cdr3_nt: TGTGCCAGCAGCTTACTAGCGGTCGAAGAGACCCAGTACTTC; cdr3_aa: CASSLLAVEETQYF
d_call: -; v_call: TRBV6-5; clone_size: -; j_call: TRBJ1-1; cdr3_nt: TGTGCCAGCAGAGCCACCGGGACAGAAGCTTTCTTT; cdr3_aa: CASRATGTEAFF
d_call: TRBD1; v_call: TRBV2; clone_size: few; j_call: TRBJ1-4; cdr3_nt: TGTGCCAGCAGTACCCGACAGGGTAATGGAAAACTGTTTTTT; cdr3_aa: CASSTRQGNGKLFF
d_call: -; v_call: TRBV29-1; clone_size: -; j_call: TRBJ2-5; cdr3_nt: TGCAGCGTTGAGGACCCCGGGTGGGCCCAGTACTTC; cdr3_aa: CSVEDPGWAQYF
d_call: TRBD2; v_call: TRBV7-8; clone_size: many; j_call: TRBJ2-7; cdr3_nt: TGCGCCAGCAGCGGGACCTTATACGAGCAGTACTTC; cdr3_aa: CASSGTLYEQYF
d_call: -; v_call: TRBV20-1; clone_size: few; j_call: TRBJ2-3; cdr3_nt: TGCAGTGCTCCCCGGACTATCGGGTCCCCAGATACGCAGTATTTT; cdr3_aa: CSAPRTIGSPDTQYF
d_call: -; v_call: TRBV18; clone_size: -; j_call: TRBJ2-2; cdr3_nt: TGTGCCAGCTCACAGGGGACGACCGGGACCGGGGAGCTGTTTTTT; cdr3_aa: CASSQGTTGTGELFF
d_call: -; v_call: TRBV27; clone_size: -; j_call: TRBJ1-6; cdr3_nt: TGTGCCAGCACCCCCGGTACGGGGGCCGCACCCCTCCACTTT; cdr3_aa: CASTPGTGAAPLHF
d_call: TRBD1; v_call: TRBV7-9; clone_size: -; j_call: TRBJ2-5; cdr3_nt: TGTGCCAGCAATTCTTACAGGGGTTCTTTAGAGACCCAGTACTTC; cdr3_aa: CASNSYRGSLETQYF
d_call: -; v_call: TRBV12-3/TRBV12-4; clone_size: -; j_call: TRBJ1-2; cdr3_nt: TGTGCCAGCGGGGGAGGTGGCTACACCTTC; cdr3_aa: CASGGGGYTF
d_call: -; v_call: TRBV12-3/TRBV12-4; clone_size: -; j_call: TRBJ1-6; cdr3_nt: TGTGCCAGCAGTTTCCCCCAGGGTTCACCCCTCCACTTT; cdr3_aa: CASSFPQGSPLHF
d_call: -; v_call: TRBV7-2; clone_size: -; j_call: TRBJ2-5; cdr3_nt: TGTGCCAGCAGTTCCTGGGGGCGGTACCAAGAGACCCAGTACTTC; cdr3_aa: CASSSWGRYQETQYF
d_call: -; v_call: TRBV18; clone_size: few; j_call: TRBJ2-3; cdr3_nt: TGTGCCAGCTCACCTTCCCGGGTCTTCTCGAGTGGTACAGATACGCAGTATTTT; cdr3_aa: CASSPSRVFSSGTDTQYF
d_call: -; v_call: TRBV3-1; clone_size: -; j_call: TRBJ1-5; cdr3_nt: TGTGCCAGCAGCCAAGGAGTTAGCAATCAGCCCCAGCATTTT; cdr3_aa: CASSQGVSNQPQHF